Given below is one TCR beta chain in context. The sample holds many counts of this clonotype. Its binding antigen is unknown. No qualities accompany the bases; no much larger clone lies one base away. This entry comes from a study of T cells in Graves' hyperthyroidism and ophthalmopathy (dated by TCRdb to between 2019 and 2020). Context from the whole study: Peripheral blood samples were taken at the time of initial diagnosis, prior to any treatment. TCR V-J signatures able to tell the groups apart were searched for in a discovery cohort of 90 to 100 patients, of whom under 45 had Graves' ophthalmopathy and under 65 had stable Graves' hyperthyroidism. The 90 to 100 discovery patients were randomly split 7:3 into training and test sets. Once sampling was done, hyperthyroidism patients were given methimazole at a starting dose of 30 mg daily, whereas ophthalmopathy patients were given high-dose intravenous methylprednisolone. The study also compared thyroid tissue and blood T-cell repertoires from about six Graves' hyperthyroidism patients. Whether ophthalmopathy could be predicted prospectively was tested in an independent validation cohort made up of roughly 20 hyperthyroidism patients plus 17 patients who later progressed to ophthalmopathy. According to the paper, TCR Vbeta CDR3 sequencing was carried out on approximately 140 peripheral blood samples, which came from about 45 ophthalmopathy, approximately 72 hyperthyroidism and roughly 17 progressor patients. The paper's findings and limits, for the study overall: Most expanded thyroid clonotypes (frequency above 0.001) were also detected in blood, suggesting blood repertoires may reflect thyroid immune responses. A 13 V-J signature model separated ophthalmopathy from stable hyperthyroidism, with about 90% sensitivity and just under 84% specificity in cross-validation and 80%/75% in testing. No statistical method was used to fix the sample size in advance, and group allocation was not hidden from the investigators. In validation, the model predicted progression to ophthalmopathy with around 71% sensitivity and about 72% specificity, a median of 6.5 months before onset.

Ophthalmopathy patients had moderately to severely active disease, Clinical Activity Score of at least 3, NOSPECS grade of at least 4, and duration under 3 months. Patients with uncontrolled infections, other autoimmune diseases, pregnancy or lactation were excluded. Diagnoses were established on the basis of clinical symptoms, serum thyroxine and TRAb, thyroid ultrasound, and orbital computed tomography. Ficoll-Paque density gradient centrifugation was used to isolate PBMCs from around 10 ml of fresh peripheral blood. Trizol reagent was used to extract total RNA, and RNA quality was then checked on an Agilent 2100 Bioanalyzer. The TCR beta CDR3 regions were amplified from the RNA transcripts. A first-round RT-PCR of the TCR CDR3 used the HTBI primer set with the Qiagen OneStep RT-PCR kit. A second multiplex PCR round built the libraries, followed by size selection and purification. Libraries were sequenced paired-end with 100 bp reads on an Illumina HiSeq2000. The paper's processing steps were these. SOAPnuke was used to process the raw data, removing reads that contained adapters or uncalled bases, had a mean Phred below 15, or lacked an exact match to the constant primer or identifier. COPE v1.2.5 was used to merge high-quality paired reads, and clonotypes were defined as unique nucleotide sequences. MiTCR v1.1 was used to align the clonotypes against IMGT TRBV, TRBD and TRBJ reference segments. Analysis was restricted to V-J combinations with a frequency above 0.0001, which covered roughly 99% of repertoires. A TCS score was defined as the ratio between F50 (clonal expansion) and ExV (chaos), using BLOSUM62-based TCRdist between CDR3 peptides within each V-J. Welch's t-statistics and random forest reduced around 550 V-J features to around 14, which were used in a naive Bayes classifier (R e1071). TCRdb reworked the public reads: Q25 trimming with fastp, MiXCR clone assembly, productive beta chains retained. Identical CDR3 proteins give one entry, which carries the most common genes and DNA. TCRdb, not the original authors, processed these V and J calls. Counted in this sample were more than 500,000 distinct CDR3 sequences; roughly 15% of them appeared once. Less than 30% of the sample comes from the top ten.

Sequencing was performed on blood. The clonotype was recovered from a woman aged 25 to 39 with Graves' ophthalmopathy.

Here the CDR3 is given as CASSEDEGQGYEQYF. Read as DNA, the sequence is TGTGCCAGCAGTGAAGATGAGGGACAGGGGTACGAGCAGTACTTC. The sequence joins TRBV6-1 to TRBJ2-7; TRBD1 aligns with 10 central bases. The CDR3 covers 15 residues, taking in both the cysteine and the phenylalanine. Only the CDR3 part of the read is kept: 45 bases, read in frame from the first base. V has 1 base trimmed and J has 4 bases trimmed; junction bases matching no gene number 4. Per the germline V gene, MNHNS is the CDR1 and SASEGT is the CDR2.